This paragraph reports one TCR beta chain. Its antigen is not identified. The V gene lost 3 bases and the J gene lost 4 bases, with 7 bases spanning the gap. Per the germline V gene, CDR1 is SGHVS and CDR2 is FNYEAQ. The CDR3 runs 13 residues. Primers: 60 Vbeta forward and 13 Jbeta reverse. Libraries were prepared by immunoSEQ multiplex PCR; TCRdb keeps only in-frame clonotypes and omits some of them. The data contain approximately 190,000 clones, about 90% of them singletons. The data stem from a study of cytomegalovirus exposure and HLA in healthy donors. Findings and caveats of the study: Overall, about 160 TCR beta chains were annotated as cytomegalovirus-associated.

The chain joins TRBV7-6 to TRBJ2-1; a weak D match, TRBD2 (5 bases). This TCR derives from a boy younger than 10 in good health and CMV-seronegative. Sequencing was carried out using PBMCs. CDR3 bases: TGTGCCAGCAGCTTGAGGGAATACAATGAGCAGTTCTTC. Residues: CASSLREYNEQFF.